The 17 T cell receptor beta chains reported below all come from one sample, sequenced in a study of T cells in Graves' hyperthyroidism and ophthalmopathy (dated by TCRdb to the late 2010s). Library prep was done by multiplex PCR. Instrument used: Illumina HiSeq 2000. The TCR beta CDR3 regions were amplified from the RNA transcripts. The TCR CDR3 was subjected to a first round of RT-PCR using the HTBI primer set and the Qiagen OneStep RT-PCR kit. TCRdb reran the public reads through fastp at Q25 and MiXCR, keeping productive beta chains. Identical CDR3 protein sequences are pooled into one entry, listed with their most common genes and DNA. Recorded for this sample are under 350,000 distinct CDR3 sequences; approximately 18% of them occurred a single time. The ten top clones hold approximately 49% of the sample. The specimen was blood. The receptor source for this set is a woman between 45 and 65 years old with Graves' hyperthyroidism.

This clonotype has a count of ten or more. The chain combines TRBV12-3 or TRBV12-4 with TRBJ1-1, with 12 bases lining up with TRBD1. The CDR3 is 19 amino acids. After removal of 4 bases from V and 4 bases from J, the junction contained 16 bases not matched to a gene. CDR3 in amino acids: CASSSATLRDRGRGTEAFF. The CDR3 DNA is TGTGCCAGCAGTTCAGCCACGTTGAGGGACAGGGGGCGTGGCACTGAAGCTTTCTTT.

The sample holds a few counts of this clonotype. The rearrangement links TRBV6-5 to TRBJ2-5; no clear D. Trimming pared 0 bases from V and 5 bases from J, leaving 10 bases between. This CDR3 region has 14 residues. CDR1 is MNHEY and CDR2 is SVGAGI in the germline V gene. The CDR3 protein is CASSYSSLGETQYF. CDR3 bases: TGTGCCAGCAGTTACTCTAGCTTGGGCGAGACCCAGTACTTC.

This clonotype occurred many times. This chain joins TRBV7-8 and TRBJ1-1, with D tentatively TRBD1 (5 bases). The ends were cut back, 0 bases at V and 0 bases at J, with 11 bases in the middle. The length of the CDR3 is 16 residues. Germline V lookup: CDR1 SGHVS, CDR2 FQNEAQ. The CDR3: CASSLARQGLNTEAFF. As DNA, the CDR3 is TGTGCCAGCAGCTTAGCGCGGCAGGGCCTGAACACTGAAGCTTTCTTT.

This clonotype was detected many times. The V call is TRBV11-3, the J call TRBJ2-2; D call uncertain. Trimming stripped 1 base from V and 5 bases from J, with 5 bases between. Germline V gene lookup returns CDR1 SGHNT and CDR2 YENEEA. The CDR3 has 13 residues. The CDR3 here is CASSLGVTGELFF. The CDR3 nucleotides read TGTGCCAGCAGCTTAGGGGTAACCGGGGAGCTGTTTTTT. Full variable domain (missing parts from reference TRBV11-3 and TRBJ2-2): EAGVVQSPRYKIIEKKQPVAFWCNPISGHNTLYWYLQNLGQGPELLIRYENEEAVDDSQLPKDRFSAERLKGVDSTLKIQPAELGDSAVYLCASSLGVTGELFFGEGSRLTVL.

This clonotype was picked up a small number of times. The chain joins TRBV6-1 to TRBJ2-2; 14 nucleotides agree with TRBD2. This CDR3 is 18 amino acids long. The V and J ends lost 6 bases and 0 bases, in that order; junction bases with no gene match: 6. Germline CDR1 MNHNS, CDR2 SASEGT. As DNA, the CDR3 is TGTGCCAGCAGAGGAGGACTAGCGGGGGGTGCGAACACCGGGGAGCTGTTTTTT. Its protein is CASRGGLAGGANTGELFF.

This clonotype showed up many times. J is TRBJ2-1 and V is TRBV20-1; D remains unclear. CDR1 DFQATT and CDR2 SNEGSKA come from the germline V gene (reference sequence). With 1 base removed from V and 6 bases from J, the gap between germline ends came to 10 bases. There are 13 residues in the CDR3. CDR3 loop: CSARGPTGNEQFF. In nucleotides, the CDR3 is TGCAGTGCTAGAGGGCCCACCGGCAATGAGCAGTTCTTC.

In its sample, this clonotype was seen many times. The chain is built from TRBV28 and TRBJ1-2; a weak D match, TRBD1 (5 bases). CDR3 length: 14 amino acids. The V gene lost 7 bases and the J gene lost 3 bases, with 15 bases spanning the gap. In germline, CDR1 is MDHEN, CDR2 SYDVKM. CDR3 in DNA: TGTGCCAGCATCCCGAGGGGCTTAGACTATGGCTACACCTTC. It encodes CASIPRGLDYGYTF.

This clonotype was observed many times. The gene calls are TRBV7-9 and TRBJ2-7; no clear D. The CDR3 has 14 amino acids. Germline CDR1 and CDR2: SEHNR and FQNEAQ (reference sequence). V lost 5 bases and J 5 bases, leaving 16 bases between the germline ends. In nucleotides, the CDR3 is TGTGCCAGCAGCCCGGCCCGATTCACGCACGAGCAGTACTTC. Translating it yields CASSPARFTHEQYF.

This clonotype has a handful of counts. In nucleotides, the CDR3 is TGCAGTGCTAGGGGGACAGGGTCTAATGAAAAACTGTTTTTT. It yields the protein CSARGTGSNEKLFF. The V gene is TRBV20-1, the J gene TRBJ1-4; 9 positions match TRBD1. The CDR3 covers 14 residues. V lost 3 bases, J lost 3 bases, and 2 bases stayed unmatched. Looked up from germline, CDR1 is DFQATT and CDR2 is SNEGSKA (reference sequence).

The rearrangement joins TRBV28 to TRBJ2-3; D tentatively fits TRBD1 or TRBD2 (5 bases each). Trimming pared 5 bases from V and 0 bases from J, leaving 18 bases between. The CDR3 covers 17 residues. The germline V gene has CDR1 MDHEN and CDR2 SYDVKM. The DNA for the CDR3 is TGTGCCAGCAGTCCCTCGCTTGTGGGACCTAGCACAGATACGCAGTATTTT. Translation: CASSPSLVGPSTDTQYF.

The J gene is TRBJ2-5, the V gene TRBV7-8, with TRBD2 as a possible D gene (5 bases). The CDR3 runs to 11 residues. Germline loops: CDR1 SGHVS, CDR2 FQNEAQ. Trimming cost V 7 bases and J 6 bases, with 9 bases left between them. CDR3 nucleotides: TGTGCCAGCACGGGGAGTCAGACCCAGTACTTC. It encodes CASTGSQTQYF.

This sequence joins TRBV28 and TRBJ1-5, with D perhaps matching TRBD1 (5 bases). Germline lookup yields CDR1 MDHEN and CDR2 SYDVKM. Trimming stripped 7 bases from V and 11 bases from J, with 24 bases between. This CDR3 has 15 amino acids. The CDR3 DNA reads as TGTGCCAGCACCCCGGGGTGGGGCACGGCCGCAGCCCAGCATTTT. Its protein product is CASTPGWGTAAAQHF.

This sequence joins TRBV6-9 and TRBJ2-4; TRBD1 or TRBD2 may be the D gene (5 bases each). V was cut by 3 bases and J by 6 bases, with 12 bases left in between. The CDR3 contains 14 residues. Germline-derived CDR1 and CDR2 are MNHGY and SVAAGI. The CDR3 nucleotides read TGTGCCAGCAGTTACAACCGGGACCCAAACATTCAGTACTTC. This sequence encodes CASSYNRDPNIQYF.

A few counts support this clonotype. This rearrangement joins TRBV5-6 to TRBJ2-2; TRBD1 aligns across 8 bases. The germline V gene has CDR1 SGHDT and CDR2 YYEEEE. The CDR3 length is 16 residues. The trim removed 4 bases at V and 4 bases at J, leaving 9 bases unmatched. The CDR3 DNA reads as TGTGCCAGCAGCCTCCCCGGACAGGGTGCCACCGGGGAGCTGTTTTTT. It specifies CASSLPGQGATGELFF.

The table lists this clonotype with many counts. This chain uses TRBV24-1 with TRBJ1-4; D gene uncertain. The V and J ends lost 3 bases and 7 bases respectively, with 5 bases between them. This CDR3 has 12 amino acids. Germline CDR1 is KGHDR and CDR2 is SFDVKD. CDR3 sequence reads: CATSDTREKLFF. The CDR3 DNA follows: TGTGCCACCAGTGATACCCGTGAAAAACTGTTTTTT.

The genes are TRBV18 and TRBJ1-2, with no clear D. Trimming removed 4 bases from V and 3 bases from J, with 15 bases in between. In germline, CDR1 is KGHSH, CDR2 LQKENI. CDR3 length: 15 residues. The CDR3 nucleotides read TGTGCCAGCTCACAGGAGTGGGGAGTCGACTATGGCTACACCTTC. It translates to CASSQEWGVDYGYTF. The variable domain in full, completed from reference TRBV18 and TRBJ1-2, reads NAGVMQNPRHLVRRRGQEARLRCSPMKGHSHVYWYRQLPEEGLKFMVYLQKENIIDESGMPKERFSAEFPKEGPSILRIQQVVRGDSAAYFCASSQEWGVDYGYTFGSGTRLTVV.

This clonotype has a handful of counts. V is TRBV20-1 and J is TRBJ2-7, with D tentatively TRBD2 (6 bases). The DNA matches TRBJ2-1 better at its end, which makes the J call doubtful. CDR3 length: 15 residues. Germline-derived CDR1 and CDR2 are DFQATT and SNEGSKA (reference sequence). CDR3 in DNA: TGCAGTGCGAGTGGGGGAGGCAGGTACTCCTACGAGCAGTTCTTC. Encoded protein: CSASGGGRYSYEQFF.